The T cell receptor (beta chain) under discussion was sequenced for a study of T-cell reconstitution after alpha-beta-depleted transplantation in children. Preparation of the TCRbeta library involved a method that used unique molecular identifiers. From the PCR reads, TCRdb called clonotypes with MiXCR, one entry per CDR3 protein. Among approximately 650,000 distinct CDR3 sequences, less than 15% were seen once, and the ten largest hold about 0.79%. With respect to this clonotype: Its antigen is not known.

The CDR3 spans 14 residues. Between the trimmed V and J ends, which lost 5 bases and 6 bases, there was a span of 14 bases. CDR1 and CDR2 from the germline V gene are SGHAT and FQNNGV. Notes on the study in general: After transplant, at about two months, alpha-beta T cells were reportedly derived from several hundred expanded graft clones. Some patients showed high day-60 TCRbeta diversity, which derived from surviving recipient T cells and thymic progenitors. By one year post-transplant, T-cell counts and diversity largely arose from T cells that were newly produced.

This material consisted of PBMCs, taken before TCRalphabeta/CD19-depleted stem cell transplant. The source of this sequence is a girl aged 2 to 10 with congenital amegakaryocytic thrombocytopenia, due to receive a stem cell transplant. The V call is TRBV11-2, the J call TRBJ2-1; D unresolved. The CDR3 DNA sequence: TGTGCCAGCAGCCATCCCAGACTGTCCAATGAGCAGTTCTTC. It codes for CASSHPRLSNEQFF.